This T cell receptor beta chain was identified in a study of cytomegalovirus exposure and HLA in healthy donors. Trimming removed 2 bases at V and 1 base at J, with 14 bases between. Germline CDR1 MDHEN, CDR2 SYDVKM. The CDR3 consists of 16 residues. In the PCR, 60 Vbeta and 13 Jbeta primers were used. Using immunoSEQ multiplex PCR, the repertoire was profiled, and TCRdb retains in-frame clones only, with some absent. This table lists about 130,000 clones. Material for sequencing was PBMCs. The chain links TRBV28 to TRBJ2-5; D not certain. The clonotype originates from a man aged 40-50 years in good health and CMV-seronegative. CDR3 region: CASSLPSSPIQETQYF. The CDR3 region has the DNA TGTGCCAGCAGTTTACCCTCGAGCCCGATCCAAGAGACCCAGTACTTC.